These 29 T cell receptor beta chains share one sample of origin, sequenced in a study of CD8 T cells in ankylosing spondylitis. Study-wide results and caveats: Made up of about eight highly homologous variants, a TCR beta motif appeared characteristic of ankylosing spondylitis blood.

TCRdb used MiXCR to reprocess the 5' RACE reads, holding one entry per CDR3 protein. The sample carries hundreds of thousands of distinct CDR3 sequences, roughly 27% recorded once. Antigens for these TCRs are unknown. Sequenced: blood, either unsorted or a sorted T cell fraction (not recorded which). These TCRs come from a male donor with ankylosing spondylitis.

The rearrangement links TRBV3-1 to TRBJ2-5; D ambiguous. The CDR3 is 10 amino acids. The germline V gene encodes CDR1 LGHDT and CDR2 YNNKEL (reference sequence). V dropped 6 bases and J dropped 4 bases, with 3 bases sitting between them. The CDR3 sequence: CASRGETQYF. CDR3 nucleotides: TGTGCCAGCAGGGGAGAGACCCAGTACTTC.

Only a few counts were recorded for this clonotype. V is TRBV7-9 and J is TRBJ2-7; D is unresolved. The CDR3 consists of 17 residues. Between the trimmed V and J ends, which lost 5 bases and 0 bases, there was a span of 20 bases. CDR1 is SEHNR, CDR2 FQNEAQ, per germline (reference sequence). The CDR3 DNA reads as TGTGCCAGCAGCCCCAACCCACCGGGCGACCACTCCTACGAGCAGTACGTC. Residues: CASSPNPPGDHSYEQYV.

This clonotype has more than one count but fewer than ten. V and J are TRBV20-1 and TRBJ2-2; TRBD1 matches at 8 bases. The CDR3 has 18 amino acids. J was trimmed by 5 bases and V by 6 bases; bases with no gene match: 20. Germline V gene sequence: CDR1 DFQATT, CDR2 SNEGSKA (reference sequence). The CDR3 DNA is TGCAGTGCCCAGAGCACAGGGTCGCAGGGGGCGAGAACCGGGGAGCTGTTTTTT. Translating it yields CSAQSTGSQGARTGELFF.

This clonotype has only one observation. The chain joins TRBV12-3 or TRBV12-4 to TRBJ1-1; 8 nucleotides agree with TRBD1. V lost 5 bases to trimming and J lost 0 bases; unmatched junction nucleotides: 5. This CDR3 region has 15 residues. In DNA form, the CDR3 reads TGTGCCAGCAGTCCCCGGGACAGGATGAACACTGAAGCTTTCTTT. Its protein is CASSPRDRMNTEAFF.

This clonotype was observed a handful of times. V and J are TRBV7-2 and TRBJ2-7; TRBD1 matches 7 bases. V shed 1 base, J shed 2 bases, and the junction held 2 bases outside the gene matches. The CDR3 is 14 residues long. Germline assignment: CDR1 SGHTA and CDR2 FQGNSA. CDR3 coding DNA: TGTGCCAGCAGCTTAGAACAGGGGACCTACGAGCAGTACTTC. Translating gives CASSLEQGTYEQYF.

The chain is built from TRBV20-1 and TRBJ2-1; TRBD2 aligns across 7 bases. In germline, CDR1 is DFQATT, CDR2 SNEGSKA (reference sequence). The CDR3 sequence is 16 residues long. Trimming took 4 bases from V and 0 from J; bases not matched to a gene: 9. This CDR3 reads CSATRREASSYNEQFF. In DNA form, the CDR3 reads TGCAGTGCTACTAGACGGGAGGCTAGCTCCTACAATGAGCAGTTCTTC.

This chain joins TRBV30 and TRBJ2-7; D gene ambiguous. This CDR3 is 14 amino acids long. Trimming pared 0 bases from V and 2 bases from J, leaving 11 bases between. Germline CDR1 GTSNPN, CDR2 SVGIG (reference sequence). CDR3 amino acids: CAWSVARVPYEQYF. The DNA of the CDR3 is TGTGCCTGGAGTGTAGCCCGAGTACCCTACGAGCAGTACTTC. The variable domain in full, with the rest retrieved from reference TRBV30 and TRBJ2-7, is SQTIHQWPATLVQPVGSPLSLECTVEGTSNPNLYWYRQAAGRGLQLLFYSVGIGQISSEVPQNLSASRPQDRQFILSSKKLLLSDSGFYLCAWSVARVPYEQYFGPGTRLTVT.

As concerns this clonotype: Mismatch with germline at one junction end may stem from a read error. The chain joins TRBV5-1 to TRBJ2-1, with TRBD1 matching over 9 bases. The germline V gene has CDR1 SGHRS and CDR2 YFSETQ. The CDR3 sequence is 12 residues long. DNA for the CDR3: TGCGCCAGCAGCTTGGGGACAGGGGAAAAGATCTTC. The encoded protein is CASSLGTGEKIF.

This clonotype came up a few times. The chain couples TRBV6-1 to TRBJ2-7; a possible D gene is TRBD1 (5 bases). Germline values: CDR1 MNHNS, CDR2 SASEGT. CDR3 length equals 14 residues. V was shortened by 7 bases and J by 0 bases, with 13 bases between the two germline ends. The CDR3 DNA reads TGTGCCAGCACTCTAACAGGATACTCCTACGAGCAGTACTTC. Encoded protein: CASTLTGYSYEQYF.

The V gene is TRBV30, the J gene TRBJ2-7, with 7 positions matching TRBD2. From germline, CDR1 is GTSNPN and CDR2 SVGIG (reference sequence). CDR3 length equals 13 residues. V lost 2 bases to trimming and J lost 6 bases; unmatched junction nucleotides: 7. Here the CDR3 DNA reads TGTGCCTGGAGTAAGAGGGAGGGAGGCGAGCAGTACTTC. This sequence encodes CAWSKREGGEQYF.

V usage is TRBV7-2 and J usage is TRBJ1-5; D is ambiguous. V was trimmed by 1 base and J by 0 bases, leaving 10 bases between them. The V gene's germline CDR1 is SGHTA and CDR2 FQGNSA. This CDR3 is built from 16 residues. This CDR3 reads CASSLVGHDSNQPQHF. DNA for the CDR3: TGTGCCAGCAGCTTAGTCGGGCACGATAGCAATCAGCCCCAGCATTTT.

DNA for the CDR3: TGTGCCACCAGCAGAGATAAGGGGCGAGGGAAAGGCACTGAAGCTTTCTTT. Residues: CATSRDKGRGKGTEAFF. V usage is TRBV15 and J usage is TRBJ1-1; maybe TRBD1 (5 bases). This CDR3 region has 17 residues. In germline, CDR1 is LNHNV, CDR2 YYDKDF (reference sequence). V was pared by 0 bases and J by 4 bases, with 18 bases between. The variable domain in full, completed from reference TRBV15 and TRBJ1-1, reads DAMVIQNPRYQVTQFGKPVTLSCSQTLNHNVMYWYQQKSSQAPKLLFHYYDKDFNNEADTPDNFQSRRPNTSFCFLDIRSPGLGDTAMYLCATSRDKGRGKGTEAFFGQGTRLTVV.

The CDR3 DNA reads TGTGCCAGCAGCTTAGGACAGGTCGAAGCTTTCTTT. It yields the protein CASSLGQVEAFF. This rearrangement joins TRBV7-9 to TRBJ1-1, with D possibly being TRBD1 (6 bases). CDR3 length: 12 residues. Trimming pared 1 base from V and 8 bases from J, leaving 8 bases between. Germline V gene data show CDR1 as SEHNR and CDR2 as FQNEAQ (reference sequence).

This rearrangement joins TRBV4-1 to TRBJ1-1, with a tentative D call TRBD1 (5 bases). Germline V lookup: CDR1 MGHRA, CDR2 YSYEKL. Deletions cut 4 bases from V and 1 base from J, with 10 bases between. The CDR3 extends over 14 amino acids. CDR3 region: CASSLWDRNTEAFF. CDR3 nucleotide sequence: TGCGCCAGCAGCCTCTGGGACCGGAACACTGAAGCTTTCTTT.

This clonotype was observed a few times. The chain has TRBV24-1 and TRBJ2-1, with 11 positions matching TRBD2. Germline assignment: CDR1 KGHDR and CDR2 SFDVKD. CDR3 length equals 15 residues. Trimming cost V 3 bases and J 7 bases; bases outside gene matches: 4. This chain's CDR3 is CATSDPGTSGNEQFF. CDR3 nucleotides: TGTGCCACCAGTGATCCCGGGACTAGCGGAAATGAGCAGTTCTTC.

The J gene is TRBJ1-1, the V gene TRBV6-1; D is perhaps TRBD1 (6 bases). Trimming cost V 3 bases and J 5 bases, with 13 bases left between them. Germline assignment: CDR1 MNHNS and CDR2 SASEGT. There are 14 residues in the CDR3. The CDR3 region has the DNA TGTGCCAGCAGTGATTACAGGGATCCGACTGAAGCTTTCTTT. This codes for CASSDYRDPTEAFF.

The chain recombines TRBV19 with TRBJ2-3; D assignment may be TRBD1 or TRBD2 (5 bases each). V was pared by 5 bases and J by 1 base, with 13 bases between. The V gene's germline CDR1 is LNHDA and CDR2 SQIVND (reference sequence). The CDR3 is made up of 15 amino acids. CDR3 amino acids: CASSPQRTRTDTQYF. The CDR3 bases are TGTGCCAGTAGTCCACAGCGGACACGCACAGATACGCAGTATTTT.

This clonotype has a handful of counts. The V gene is TRBV15, the J gene TRBJ2-3, with a weak D call TRBD2 (5 bases). The CDR3 contains 14 residues. Germline V gene sequence: CDR1 LNHNV, CDR2 YYDKDF (reference sequence). V was trimmed by 3 bases and J by 2 bases, leaving 9 bases between them. The CDR3 loop is CATSSMTNTDTQYF. The CDR3 region has the DNA TGTGCCACCAGCAGTATGACTAACACAGATACGCAGTATTTT.

In this sample, this clonotype turned up a few times. This CDR3 is CASSQNIGQSSYNEQFF. DNA of the CDR3: TGTGCCAGCTCTCAGAATATAGGACAGAGCTCCTACAATGAGCAGTTCTTC. The chain is built from TRBV18 and TRBJ2-1, with D tentatively TRBD1 (6 bases). Trimming left V 6 bases short and J 0 bases short, with 18 bases between. Germline lookup yields CDR1 KGHSH and CDR2 LQKENI. The CDR3 loop spans 17 amino acids.

The table lists this clonotype with a few counts. This CDR3 is CASSIVLGPLGGYTF. Written as DNA, the CDR3 is TGTGCCAGTAGTATAGTGTTGGGGCCCCTCGGCGGCTACACCTTC. The rearrangement uses TRBV19 and TRBJ1-2, with TRBD1 as a possible D gene (5 bases). V was trimmed by 1 base and J by 8 bases, leaving 17 bases between them. CDR1 is LNHDA, CDR2 SQIVND, per germline (reference sequence). The CDR3 runs to 15 residues.

This clonotype was found many times. This rearrangement joins TRBV5-1 to TRBJ1-5, with TRBD1 identical over 7 bases. There are 15 residues in the CDR3. V lost 3 bases to trimming and J lost 4 bases; unmatched junction nucleotides: 7. Germline CDR1 reads SGHRS; CDR2 reads YFSETQ. In DNA, the CDR3 is TGCGCCAGCAGCTCCGGAGGGGGCGGGAATCAGCCCCAGCATTTT. Protein sequence: CASSSGGGGNQPQHF.

The chain employs TRBV5-1 and TRBJ2-3; no firm D call. CDR1 SGHRS and CDR2 YFSETQ come from the germline V gene. V was pared by 3 bases and J by 12 bases, with 20 bases between. The CDR3 sequence is 14 residues long. The CDR3 protein is CASSSLPTSLTQYF. DNA for the CDR3: TGCGCCAGCAGCTCATTGCCCACCAGCCTTACACAGTATTTT.

The genes are TRBV19 and TRBJ2-2; 12 bases line up with TRBD2. The V segment lost 9 bases and the J segment 6 bases; nucleotides outside the gene matches: 17. Germline CDR1 is LNHDA and CDR2 is SQIVND (reference sequence). The CDR3 has 18 amino acids. The CDR3 sequence: CASQGLAGGPWGPGELFF. CDR3 nucleotides: TGTGCCAGCCAAGGTCTAGCGGGAGGGCCCTGGGGACCCGGGGAGCTGTTTTTT.

The V gene is TRBV20-1, the J gene TRBJ1-2; TRBD1 might be the D (6 bases). Germline CDR1 and CDR2: DFQATT and SNEGSKA (reference sequence). The CDR3 contains 14 residues. V shed 3 bases and J shed 1 base, with 12 bases lying between them. The CDR3 coding sequence is TGCAGTGCTAGTGGGGGGCAGGGTAACTATGGCTACACCTTC. Translation gives CSASGGQGNYGYTF.

There are a few counts of this clonotype. This sequence may be a read error, since a much larger clone differs from it by one base. The chain joins TRBV12-3 or TRBV12-4 to TRBJ1-5, with D hard to call. The CDR3 is 12 amino acids. V lost 5 bases and J 4 bases, leaving 6 bases between the germline ends. The CDR3 here is CASSAQNQPQHF. In DNA, the CDR3 is TGTGCCAGCAGTGCCCAAAATCAGCCCCAGCATTTT.

This chain's CDR3 is CSASDGQGHYNSPLHF. The CDR3 bases are TGCAGTGCTAGCGACGGACAGGGGCACTATAATTCACCCCTCCACTTT. V is TRBV20-1 and J is TRBJ1-6; 9 bases align to TRBD1. This CDR3 region has 16 residues. Germline lookup yields CDR1 DFQATT and CDR2 SNEGSKA (reference sequence). V was clipped by 3 bases and J by 3 bases; unmatched bases: 6.

This clonotype was seen more than once but under ten times. The CDR3, as DNA: TGTGCCAGCAGCTTAGTCGACAGAAGCACAGATACGCAGTATTTT. Protein: CASSLVDRSTDTQYF. This chain uses TRBV7-8 with TRBJ2-3; tentatively, D is TRBD1 (5 bases). Germline CDR1 reads SGHVS; CDR2 reads FQNEAQ. V was clipped by 1 base and J by 0 bases, with 8 bases between them. This CDR3 contains 15 residues. Using reference TRBV7-8 and TRBJ2-3 for the parts outside the CDR3, the full variable domain is GAGVSQSPRYKVAKRGQDVALRCDPISGHVSLFWYQQALGQGPEFLTYFQNEAQLDKSGLPSDRFFAERPEGSVSTLKIQRTQQEDSAVYLCASSLVDRSTDTQYFGPGTRLTVL.

The chain recombines TRBV5-1 with TRBJ1-6, with TRBD1 matching over 7 bases. V was pared by 2 bases and J by 5 bases, with 4 bases of the junction left unmatched. Germline V gives CDR1 SGHRS, CDR2 YFSETQ. The CDR3 totals 15 residues. The CDR3 DNA sequence: TGCGCCAGCAGCTTATGGGACAGCAATAATTCACCCCTCCACTTT. Amino acid sequence: CASSLWDSNNSPLHF.

This clonotype has only a few counts. The chain uses TRBV20-1 and TRBJ1-5; TRBD1 might be the D (5 bases). Germline V lookup: CDR1 DFQATT, CDR2 SNEGSKA (reference sequence). CDR3 length equals 12 residues. V lost 6 bases, J lost 1 base, and 7 bases lay in between. The CDR3 DNA reads as TGCAGTGCCGGGGACAGCAATCAGCCCCAGCATTTT. It translates to CSAGDSNQPQHF.